This TCR beta chain comes out of a study of molecular identifiers for immune sequencing clone quantification (dated by TCRdb to 2016 to 2019). A note on the overall study: For a replicate experiment, the RNA from either about 20,000 or 100,000 naive CD8 T cells was divided into five aliquots, and four of those aliquots went on to sequencing. This methods study benchmarked molecular-identifier clustering-based TCR repertoire sequencing (MIDCIRS) and TCR RNA copy counting, using CD8 T cells to do so. The study at large found these results: The sizes of highly expanded clones could end up underestimated when identical TCR molecules share a barcode. A single cell's worth of spiked-in Jurkat TCR RNA was reported detectable even among around 970,000 naive CD8 T cells. When barcode sub-clustering was left out, chimeric consensus sequences inflated TCR diversity, with chimeras reaching as high as 47%. Modeling gave around 3.3 recovered TCR RNA copies per cell versus approximately 9 by digital PCR, implying approximately 30% capture efficiency. In CMV-specific effector cells, clones with more than 20 RNA copies contained over 98% of molecules, whereas in naive cells such clones contained under 1% of molecules. The naive libraries included spiked-in Jurkat TCR RNA (over nine copies' worth), and this RNA is not part of the donor repertoire.

Naive CD8 T cell libraries were made from about 21,000 to 970,000 sorted cells using 10%, 30% or 50% of purified RNA. Naive CD8 T cells were FACS-sorted as CD8+CD4-CCR7+CD45RA+ on a BD FACSAria II into RLT Plus buffer. To test detection sensitivity, Jurkat RNA equal to around 11 TCR copies was added to samples of about 20,000-1,000,000 naive CD8 T cells. CD8 T cells were enriched using RosetteSep CD8+ T Cell Enrichment Cocktail and Ficoll-Paque, and the enriched cells then underwent ACK red cell lysis. V sheds 4 bases and J sheds 0 bases, leaving 11 bases between their ends. The germline V gene (reference sequence) supplies CDR1 PRHDT and CDR2 FYEKMQ. Its CDR3 holds 15 amino acids, cysteine through phenylalanine. Only CDR3 DNA remains: 45 bases, in frame from the first base. The library was produced with PCR. The instrument was an Illumina HiSeq 4000. Preparation of bulk TCR libraries followed a previously described approach, with the TCR primers listed in Table S5. Total RNA was purified with the Qiagen AllPrep DNA/RNA kit. Before any analysis, reads coming from multiple sequencing runs of the same library were combined into one pool. The authors' analysis ran thus. Reads were retained only if an exact TCR constant sequence was present, and the retained reads were trimmed to 150 nt and grouped according to their 12-nt molecular barcodes. Reads within each barcode group were sub-clustered using a 15% Levenshtein threshold, and quality-weighted consensus sequences were constructed for each RNA molecule. Non-functional sequences were excluded, and lower-count sequences lying one edit away from another sequence were also excluded. On the basis of fitting two negative binomial distributions, barcode sub-clusters with fewer than 20% of the maximum read count were discarded. Using fastp at Q25 and MiXCR, TCRdb reprocessed the public reads and kept productive beta chains. Identical CDR3 protein sequences are pooled into one entry, listed with their most common genes and DNA. These V and J calls are TCRdb output, not the study's own analysis. The sample records more than 250,000 distinct CDR3 sequences, around a fifth of which are singletons. The ten largest clones capture more than 0.8% of the sample.

This clonotype was found many times. The antigen it recognizes is unknown. Base qualities are not at hand, and no much larger clone is one base apart. The chain is assembled from TRBV13 and TRBJ2-3; the D gene lacks a confident call. The source is a human donor in good health. Some libraries in this study had Jurkat cell RNA spiked in. What was sequenced was naive CD8+ T cells from blood, with Jurkat cell RNA spiked in. Per the publication, the cell subset or site label means: FACS-sorted CD8+CD4-CCR7+CD45RA+ naive T cells. The CDR3 protein sequence reads: CASSSDRSSTDTQYF. The bases are TGTGCCAGCAGCTCCGATAGGTCTAGCACAGATACGCAGTATTTT.